Below, 14 T cell receptor beta chains from the same sample are listed, as sequenced in a study of blood T cell repertoires in COVID-19. TCRdb's copy holds only in-frame clones and misses some; the assay was immunoSEQ multiplex PCR. The sample holds fewer than 300,000 clones, 70% to 90% seen once. Sequenced input: PBMCs or T cells enriched from blood (not recorded which). Every receptor here comes from a woman aged 35 to 49 with acute COVID-19.

The chain is built from TRBV5-4 and TRBJ1-1; D is perhaps TRBD1 (5 bases). CDR3 size: 16 residues. Trimming removed 2 bases at V and 7 bases at J, with 21 bases between. Germline V gene lookup returns CDR1 SGHNT and CDR2 YYREEE (reference sequence). CDR3 sequence reads: CASSFDRTTHNDEAFF. The CDR3 DNA sequence: TGTGCCAGCAGCTTCGATCGGACAACGCACAACGATGAAGCTTTCTTT.

The CDR3 sequence: CAWSVRHYSNQPQHF. The CDR3 coding sequence is TGTGCCTGGAGTGTGCGGCACTATAGCAATCAGCCCCAGCATTTT. The chain recombines TRBV30 with TRBJ1-5; D is unclear. There are 15 residues in the CDR3. The germline CDR1 and CDR2 sequences are GTSNPN and SVGIG (reference sequence). V was clipped by 0 bases and J by 0 bases, with 9 bases between them.

The chain has TRBV10-3 and TRBJ1-1, with 10 positions matching TRBD1. Germline CDR1 is ENHRY and CDR2 is SYGVKD. The J segment lost 3 bases and the V segment lost 1 base, leaving 2 bases of the junction unmatched. CDR3 size: 15 residues. CDR3 protein: CAISEYGQGDTEAFF. CDR3 nucleotides: TGTGCCATCAGTGAGTACGGACAGGGGGACACTGAAGCTTTCTTT.

The chain couples TRBV12-3 or TRBV12-4 to TRBJ1-3, with D tentatively TRBD1 (6 bases). This CDR3 spans 13 amino acids. The V and J ends lost 1 base and 7 bases respectively, with 8 bases between them. CDR3 in amino acids: CASSLDRVNTIYF. CDR3 bases: TGTGCCAGCAGTTTAGACAGGGTGAACACCATATATTTT.

The chain recombines TRBV6-5 with TRBJ2-7, with 10 bases that match TRBD1. The trim removed 7 bases at V and 4 bases at J, leaving 7 bases unmatched. Germline-derived CDR1 and CDR2 are MNHEY and SVGAGI. This CDR3 has 14 residues. The CDR3 nucleotides read TGTGCCAGCACCGGGACAGGGGATAAGTACGAGCAGTACTTC. This encodes CASTGTGDKYEQYF.

This rearrangement joins TRBV2 to TRBJ1-5; 7 bases map to TRBD1. The CDR3 has 14 residues. V shed 6 bases, J shed 1 base, and the junction held 3 bases outside the gene matches. Germline values: CDR1 SNHLY, CDR2 FYNNEI. The CDR3 DNA reads TGTGCCAGCAGCGACAGGGTGAGCAATCAGCCCCAGCATTTT. This encodes CASSDRVSNQPQHF.

This chain joins TRBV18 and TRBJ2-7; tentative D call: TRBD1 (5 bases). Germline CDR1 KGHSH, CDR2 LQKENI. Trimming left V 6 bases short and J 4 bases short, with 13 bases between. The CDR3 sequence is 13 residues long. CDR3 nucleotide sequence: TGTGCCAGCTCCGTGGGGCAGGGTTACGAGCAGTACGTC. Amino acids: CASSVGQGYEQYV.

V is TRBV24-1 and J is TRBJ2-1; 8 nucleotides match TRBD2. Germline V CDR1 and CDR2: KGHDR, SFDVKD. Trimming took 6 bases from V and 4 from J; bases not matched to a gene: 1. This CDR3 spans 13 amino acids. CDR3 sequence (DNA): TGTGCCACCAGTCGGGGGGGTTACAATGAGCAGTTCTTC. Its protein is CATSRGGYNEQFF.

The J gene is TRBJ1-4, the V gene TRBV3-1 (or the pseudogene TRBV3-2); tentatively, D is TRBD1 (6 bases). CDR3 length: 19 residues. The germline V gene encodes CDR1 LGHDT and CDR2 YNNKEL (reference sequence). Trimming cost V 3 bases and J 0 bases, with 20 bases left between them. The CDR3 region has the DNA TGTGCCAGCAGCCAGGGACGGGACAATGAATTTACAACTAATGAAAAACTGTTTTTT. This gives the protein CASSQGRDNEFTTNEKLFF.

The V and J genes are TRBV19 and TRBJ1-1; the match to TRBD1 covers 8 bases. This CDR3 is built from 14 residues. With 8 bases clipped from V and 2 bases from J, the junction kept 7 bases outside the gene matches. The germline gives CDR1 LNHDA, CDR2 SQIVND (reference sequence). The CDR3 coding sequence is TGTGCCAGTGCACAACAGGGGGGAAACACTGAAGCTTTCTTT. As protein: CASAQQGGNTEAFF. The complete variable domain, with remaining parts taken from reference TRBV19 and TRBJ1-1, reads DGGITQSPKYLFRKEGQNVTLSCEQNLNHDAMYWYRQDPGQGLRLIYYSQIVNDFQKGDIAEGYSVSREKKESFPLTVTSAQKNPTAFYLCASAQQGGNTEAFFGQGTRLTVV.

This clone is a singleton in its sample. The chain combines TRBV29-1 with TRBJ2-5, with 8 nucleotides matching TRBD1. CDR1 SQVTM and CDR2 ANQGSEA come from the germline V gene. Germline trimming cut 6 bases from V and 1 base from J; bases unmatched to any gene: 1. This CDR3 comprises 12 residues. The CDR3 spells CSVTGAQETQYF. DNA for the CDR3: TGCAGCGTGACAGGGGCCCAAGAGACCCAGTACTTC.

The J gene is TRBJ2-1, the V gene TRBV14, with TRBD2 matching 7 bases. The ends lost 5 bases at V and 2 bases at J; junction bases unmatched: 6. CDR3 size: 15 residues. Per the germline V gene, CDR1 is SGHDN and CDR2 is FVKESK. For the CDR3, the DNA is TGTGCCAGCAGCTCCCGACTAGCTACCTACAATGAGCAGTTCTTC. Its protein is CASSSRLATYNEQFF.

The J gene is TRBJ2-2, the V gene TRBV7-2; 8 nucleotides line up with TRBD1. With 4 bases clipped from V and 5 bases from J, the junction kept 3 bases outside the gene matches. The CDR3 spans 14 residues. Germline assignment: CDR1 SGHTA and CDR2 FQGNSA. The chain's CDR3 is CASSYRTGTGELFF. In nucleotides, the CDR3 is TGTGCCAGCAGCTACCGGACAGGGACCGGGGAGCTGTTTTTT.

V usage is TRBV7-9 and J usage is TRBJ2-1; D possibly corresponds to TRBD2 (5 bases). The V end lost 1 base, the J end lost 9 bases, and 13 bases lay between the germline ends. Germline CDR1 is SEHNR and CDR2 is FQNEAQ (reference sequence). The CDR3 contains 14 residues. The CDR3 nucleotides are TGTGCCAGCAGCTTAGTGAGGGATACGAGTGAGCAGTTCTTC. The encoded protein is CASSLVRDTSEQFF.